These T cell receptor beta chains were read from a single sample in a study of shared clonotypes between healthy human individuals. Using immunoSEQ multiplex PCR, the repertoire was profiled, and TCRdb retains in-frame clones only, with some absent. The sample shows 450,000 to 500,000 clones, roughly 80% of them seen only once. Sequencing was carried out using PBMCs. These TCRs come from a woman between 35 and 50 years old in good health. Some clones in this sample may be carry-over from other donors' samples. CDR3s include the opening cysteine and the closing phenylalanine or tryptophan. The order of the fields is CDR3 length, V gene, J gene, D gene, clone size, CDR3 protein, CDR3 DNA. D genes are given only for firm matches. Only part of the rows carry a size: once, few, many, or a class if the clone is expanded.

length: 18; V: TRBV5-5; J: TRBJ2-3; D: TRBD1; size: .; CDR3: CASSTDREDFWGTDTQYF; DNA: TGTGCCAGCAGCACGGACAGGGAGGATTTTTGGGGCACAGATACGCAGTATTTT
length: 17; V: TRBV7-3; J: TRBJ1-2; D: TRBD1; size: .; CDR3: CASSPTVDRGRIGGYTF; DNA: TGTGCCAGCAGCCCTACCGTGGACAGGGGGCGCATCGGTGGCTACACCTTC
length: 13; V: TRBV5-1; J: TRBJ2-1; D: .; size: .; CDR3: CASSLASGNEQFF; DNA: TGCGCCAGCAGCTTGGCCTCAGGCAATGAGCAGTTCTTC
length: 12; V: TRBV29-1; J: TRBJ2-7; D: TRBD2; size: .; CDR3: CSGGTSLGEQYF; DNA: TGCAGCGGTGGGACTAGTCTCGGCGAGCAGTACTTC
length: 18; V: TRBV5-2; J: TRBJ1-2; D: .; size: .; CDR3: CASSHATPDRVPGYGYTF; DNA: TGTGCCAGCAGCCACGCCACCCCTGACAGGGTTCCTGGCTATGGCTACACCTTC
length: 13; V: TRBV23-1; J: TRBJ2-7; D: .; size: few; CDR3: CASTQGRCYEQYF; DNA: TGCGCCAGCACCCAGGGGAGGTGCTACGAGCAGTACTTC
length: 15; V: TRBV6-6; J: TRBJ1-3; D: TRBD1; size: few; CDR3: CASSYDRASGNTIYF; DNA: TGTGCCAGCAGTTATGACAGGGCCTCTGGAAACACCATATATTTT
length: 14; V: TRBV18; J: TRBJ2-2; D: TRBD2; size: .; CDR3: CASSRDYQVGELFF; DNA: TGTGCCAGCTCACGGGACTACCAGGTCGGGGAGCTGTTTTTT
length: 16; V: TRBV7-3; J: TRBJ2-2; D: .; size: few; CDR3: CASSPRGDFYTGELFF; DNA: TGTGCCAGCAGCCCCCGAGGGGACTTTTACACCGGGGAGCTGTTTTTT
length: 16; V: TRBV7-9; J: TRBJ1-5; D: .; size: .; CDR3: CASSFTGAGVIQPQHF; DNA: TGTGCCAGCAGCTTCACCGGCGCAGGGGTTATTCAGCCCCAGCATTTT
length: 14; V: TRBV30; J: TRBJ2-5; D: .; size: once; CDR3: CAWSRAPLGETQYF; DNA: TGTGCCTGGAGTAGGGCCCCCCTCGGGGAGACCCAGTACTTC
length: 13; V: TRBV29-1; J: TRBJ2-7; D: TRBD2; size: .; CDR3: CSVVAGGMGEQYF; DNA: TGCAGCGTGGTAGCGGGAGGGATGGGCGAGCAGTACTTC
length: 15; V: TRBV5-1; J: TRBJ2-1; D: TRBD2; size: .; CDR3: CASRVSGNSYNEQFF; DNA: TGCGCCAGCAGGGTTAGCGGGAACTCCTACAATGAGCAGTTCTTC
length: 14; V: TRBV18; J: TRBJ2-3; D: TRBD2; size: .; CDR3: CASSPTREADTQYF; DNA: TGTGCCAGCTCACCAACCCGGGAGGCAGATACGCAGTATTTT
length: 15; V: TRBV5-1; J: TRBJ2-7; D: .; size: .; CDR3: CASSLLLGVGDEQYF; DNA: TGCGCCAGCAGCTTGTTACTAGGGGTTGGGGACGAGCAGTACTTC
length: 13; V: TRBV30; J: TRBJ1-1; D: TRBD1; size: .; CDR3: CAWSWTGSTEAFF; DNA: TGTGCCTGGAGTTGGACAGGGAGTACTGAAGCTTTCTTT
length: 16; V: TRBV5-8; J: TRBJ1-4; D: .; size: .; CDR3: CASSPGQGTTNEKLFF; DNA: TGTGCCAGCAGCCCGGGACAAGGCACAACTAATGAAAAACTGTTTTTT
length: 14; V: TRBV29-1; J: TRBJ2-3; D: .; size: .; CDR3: CSVATGGRGDTQYF; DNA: TGCAGCGTAGCGACTGGGGGGCGGGGAGATACGCAGTATTTT
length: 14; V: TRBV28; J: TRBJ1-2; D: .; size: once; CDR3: CASSVRFSGEGYTF; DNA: TGTGCCAGCAGTGTTAGATTCTCAGGGGAGGGCTACACCTTC
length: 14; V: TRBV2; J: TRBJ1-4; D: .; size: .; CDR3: CASSVRQINEKLFF; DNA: TGTGCCAGCAGTGTGAGGCAGATAAATGAAAAACTGTTTTTT
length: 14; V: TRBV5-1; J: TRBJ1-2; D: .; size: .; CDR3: CASSLDRPPDGYTF; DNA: TGCGCCAGCAGCTTGGATCGACCTCCCGATGGCTACACCTTC
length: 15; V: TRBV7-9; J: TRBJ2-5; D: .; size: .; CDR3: CASSLRGGLQETQYF; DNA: TGTGCCAGCAGCTTAAGGGGCGGTCTCCAAGAGACCCAGTACTTC
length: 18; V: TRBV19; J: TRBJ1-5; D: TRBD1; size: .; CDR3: CASSMGQGAGESNQPQHF; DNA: TGTGCCAGTAGTATGGGCCAGGGGGCGGGCGAAAGCAATCAGCCCCAGCATTTT
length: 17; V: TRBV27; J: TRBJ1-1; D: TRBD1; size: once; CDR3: CASSLFPSWTGHNEAFF; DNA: TGTGCCAGCAGTTTATTCCCTTCTTGGACAGGACACAATGAAGCTTTCTTT
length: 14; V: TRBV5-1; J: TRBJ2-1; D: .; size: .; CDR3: CASSLGSGAYGEFF; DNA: TGCGCCAGCAGCTTGGGTAGCGGAGCCTACGGGGAGTTCTTC
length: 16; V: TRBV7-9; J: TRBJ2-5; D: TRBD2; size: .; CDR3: CASSLDGGRAGETQYF; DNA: TGTGCCAGCAGCTTAGACGGCGGGAGGGCCGGAGAGACCCAGTACTTC
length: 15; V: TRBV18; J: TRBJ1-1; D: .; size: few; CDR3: CASSPLTDPNTEAFF; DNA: TGTGCCAGCTCACCGCTAACAGATCCGAACACTGAAGCTTTCTTT
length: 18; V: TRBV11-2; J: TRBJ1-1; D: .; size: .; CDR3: CASSLDRDVGAPDTEAFF; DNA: TGTGCCAGCAGCTTAGATCGGGACGTGGGGGCGCCCGACACTGAAGCTTTCTTT
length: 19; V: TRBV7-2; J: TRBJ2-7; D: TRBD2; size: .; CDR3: CASSQGGSSGRAWAYEQYF; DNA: TGTGCCAGCAGCCAGGGGGGGTCTAGCGGGAGGGCCTGGGCCTACGAGCAGTACTTC
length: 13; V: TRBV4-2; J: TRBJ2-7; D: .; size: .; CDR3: CASSPTPGYEQYF; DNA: TGTGCCAGCAGCCCAACGCCGGGCTACGAGCAGTACTTC
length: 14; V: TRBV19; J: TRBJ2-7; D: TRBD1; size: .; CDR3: CASSPQTGTYEQYF; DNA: TGTGCCAGTAGTCCCCAGACAGGGACCTACGAGCAGTACTTC
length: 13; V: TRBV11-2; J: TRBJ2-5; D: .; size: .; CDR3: CASSLVVGETQYF; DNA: TGTGCCAGCAGCTTAGTTGTCGGAGAGACCCAGTACTTC
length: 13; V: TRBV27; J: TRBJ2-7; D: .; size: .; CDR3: CASSLGGSYEQYF; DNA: TGTGCCAGCAGTTTAGGGGGCAGCTACGAGCAGTACTTC
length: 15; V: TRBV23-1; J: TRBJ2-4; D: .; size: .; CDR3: CASSLRTLAKNIQYF; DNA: TGCGCCAGCAGTCTGAGGACCCTAGCCAAAAACATTCAGTACTTC
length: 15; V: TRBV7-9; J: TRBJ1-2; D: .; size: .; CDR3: CASKLGEGIGYGYTF; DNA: TGTGCCAGCAAGCTTGGGGAGGGGATTGGCTATGGCTACACCTTC
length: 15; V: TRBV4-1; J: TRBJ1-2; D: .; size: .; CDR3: CASSQVPGRNYGYTF; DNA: TGCGCCAGCAGCCAAGTTCCGGGGAGAAACTATGGCTACACCTTC
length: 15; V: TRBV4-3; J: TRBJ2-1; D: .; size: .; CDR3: CASSSPAGAVDEQFF; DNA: TGCGCCAGCAGTTCCCCGGCCGGGGCAGTGGATGAGCAGTTCTTC
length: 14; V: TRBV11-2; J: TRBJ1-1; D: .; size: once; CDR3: CASSLRGGGTEAFF; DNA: TGTGCCAGCAGCTTACGAGGGGGAGGCACTGAAGCTTTCTTT
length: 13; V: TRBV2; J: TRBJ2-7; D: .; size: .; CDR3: CASSTQGYGEQYF; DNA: TGTGCCAGCAGCACTCAAGGTTACGGCGAGCAGTACTTC
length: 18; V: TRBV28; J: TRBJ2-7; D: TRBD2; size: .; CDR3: CASSFVPRTSGSSYEQYF; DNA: TGTGCCAGCAGTTTTGTTCCCCGGACTAGCGGGAGTAGCTACGAGCAGTACTTC
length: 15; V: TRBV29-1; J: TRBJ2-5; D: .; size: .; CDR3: CSVVRDISGAETQYF; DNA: TGCAGCGTTGTGAGGGACATCTCGGGGGCAGAGACCCAGTACTTC
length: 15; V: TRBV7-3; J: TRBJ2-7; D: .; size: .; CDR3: CASSSERTESYEQYF; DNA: TGTGCCAGCAGCTCGGAACGGACTGAGTCCTACGAGCAGTACTTC
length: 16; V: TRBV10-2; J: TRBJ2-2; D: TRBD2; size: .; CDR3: CASSELGGGDTGELFF; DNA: TGCGCCAGCAGTGAGCTAGGTGGGGGGGACACCGGGGAGCTGTTTTTT
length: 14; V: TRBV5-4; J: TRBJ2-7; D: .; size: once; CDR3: CASSNRDSPFEQYF; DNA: TGTGCCAGCAGCAACCGGGACTCTCCTTTCGAGCAGTACTTC
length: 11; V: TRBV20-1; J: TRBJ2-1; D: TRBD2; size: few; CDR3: CSARGGSEQFF; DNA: TGCAGTGCTAGGGGCGGGAGTGAGCAGTTCTTC
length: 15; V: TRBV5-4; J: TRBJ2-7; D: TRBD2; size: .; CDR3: CASSPSAGGLYEQYF; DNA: TGTGCCAGCAGCCCCTCGGCGGGAGGACTCTACGAGCAGTACTTC
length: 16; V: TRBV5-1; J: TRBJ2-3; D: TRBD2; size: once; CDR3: CASSLPLAGSTDTQYF; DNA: TGCGCCAGCAGCTTGCCACTAGCGGGGAGCACAGATACGCAGTATTTT
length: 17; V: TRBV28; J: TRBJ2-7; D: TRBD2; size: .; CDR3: CASSRLGLAGFSYEQYF; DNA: TGTGCCAGCAGCCGACTCGGACTAGCGGGCTTCTCCTACGAGCAGTACTTC
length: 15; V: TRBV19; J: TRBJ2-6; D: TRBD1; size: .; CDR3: CASGTGSSGANVLTF; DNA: TGTGCCAGTGGGACAGGGAGCTCTGGGGCCAACGTCCTGACTTTC
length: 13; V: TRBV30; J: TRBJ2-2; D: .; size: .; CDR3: CAWRSLNTGELFF; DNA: TGTGCCTGGAGATCCCTGAACACCGGGGAGCTGTTTTTT
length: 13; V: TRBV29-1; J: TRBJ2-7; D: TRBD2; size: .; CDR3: CSVQLAGGYEQYF; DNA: TGCAGCGTCCAACTAGCGGGAGGTTACGAGCAGTACTTC
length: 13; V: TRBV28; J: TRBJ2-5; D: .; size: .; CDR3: CASSLKGWETQYF; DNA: TGTGCCAGCAGTTTGAAGGGGTGGGAGACCCAGTACTTC
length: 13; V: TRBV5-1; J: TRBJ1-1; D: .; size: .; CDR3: CASSAVPNTEAFF; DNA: TGCGCCAGCAGCGCCGTTCCGAACACTGAAGCTTTCTTT
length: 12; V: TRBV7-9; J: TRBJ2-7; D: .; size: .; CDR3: CASSVDSLEQYF; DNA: TGTGCCAGCAGCGTGGACAGCCTCGAGCAGTACTTC
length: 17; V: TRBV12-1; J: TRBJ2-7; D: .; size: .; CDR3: CASSFERTSGYSYEQYF; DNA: TGTGCCAGCAGCTTTGAGCGGACTAGCGGTTACTCCTACGAGCAGTACTTC